This TCR beta chain was observed in a study of T cell responses to AZD1222 COVID-19 vaccine. Study as a whole: Investigators merged groups given second doses at roughly 4 or roughly 12 weeks. Study-level findings and limits: A mostly white British donor set with more females was recruited, and clonal diversity was possibly underestimated. CD4 TCRs covered the whole spike, strongest at regions 160-218 and 743-854.

To note about this clone: Its antigen is not known.

Assay used: immunoSEQ multiplex PCR; TCRdb lists only in-frame clones, some missing. The sample includes some 74,000 clones, 75% to 85% of them seen just once. Sequences were derived from peripheral blood, sampled on day 0 of AZD1222 vaccination. The TCR was taken from an adult in good health.

This chain's CDR3 is CASGDRGIVNTEAFF. CDR3 bases: TGTGCCAGCGGCGACAGGGGGATAGTCAACACTGAAGCTTTCTTT. The chain joins TRBV6-5 to TRBJ1-1; 9 bases fit TRBD1. Looked up from germline, CDR1 is MNHEY and CDR2 is SVGAGI. The CDR3 has 15 residues. The V segment lost 8 bases and the J segment 2 bases; nucleotides outside the gene matches: 9.